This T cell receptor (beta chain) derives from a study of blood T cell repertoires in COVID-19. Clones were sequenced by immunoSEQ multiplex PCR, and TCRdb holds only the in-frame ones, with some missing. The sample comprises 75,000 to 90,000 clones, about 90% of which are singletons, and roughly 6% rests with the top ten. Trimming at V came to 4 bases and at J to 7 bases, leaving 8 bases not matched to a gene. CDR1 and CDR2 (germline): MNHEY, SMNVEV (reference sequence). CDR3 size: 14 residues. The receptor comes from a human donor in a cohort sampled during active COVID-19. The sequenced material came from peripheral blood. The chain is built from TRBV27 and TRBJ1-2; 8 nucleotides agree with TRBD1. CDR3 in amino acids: CASSSQPGGPGYTF. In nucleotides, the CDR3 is TGTGCCAGCAGTTCTCAACCAGGGGGCCCTGGCTACACCTTC.